This T cell receptor (beta chain) was observed in a study of OX40 agonist ivuxolimab in advanced cancers. Study at large: Six ivuxolimab dose levels, 0.01 to 10 mg/kg, were given intravenously every 2 weeks.

The CDR3 is made up of 13 amino acids. CDR1 is MNHEY, CDR2 SVGAGI, per germline. After removal of 6 bases from V and 7 bases from J, the junction contained 8 bases not matched to a gene. Autoimmune disease history or systemic immunosuppression meant exclusion. General study results and limits: Partial responders dosed at 0.1-3.0 mg/kg displayed clonal expansion ranking among the lowest. CD4+ and CD8+ blood T cells expanded clonally by week 6 at 0.1 to 3.0 mg/kg.

Concerning this clone itself: Its cognate antigen is unknown.

The assay was immunoSEQ multiplex PCR, and TCRdb's table has in-frame clones only and misses some. The sample has around 80,000 clones, about 80% seen once. Material: CD4+ or CD8+ T cells sorted from blood, obtained in a trial of the OX40 agonist ivuxolimab. This TCR was recovered from an adult with an advanced solid tumor such as melanoma, head and neck, liver or kidney cancer. The chain combines TRBV6-5 with TRBJ1-2, with 7 bases that match TRBD1. The CDR3, as DNA: TGTGCCAGCAGCATAGGGGGCTCGGGTGGCTACACCTTC. As protein: CASSIGGSGGYTF.